This is a list of T cell receptor beta chains from one sample in a study of Graves' ophthalmopathy and Graves' hyperthyroidism. TCRdb redid the calling of the multiplex PCR reads with MiXCR, one entry per CDR3 protein. The sample holds about 180,000 distinct CDR3 sequences; 30% to 45% are singletons and the top ten take under 6.5%. Specimen: peripheral blood. Source of these receptors: a woman between 40 and 55 years old with Graves' ophthalmopathy. The CDR3 runs from the conserved cysteine through the conserved F or W.

>TRBJ2-2|TRBV10-3
CAITVGVPGELFF
>TRBJ1-1|TRBV7-2
CASSFGVTEAFF
>TRBJ1-1|TRBV6-5
CASSYTEGRTEAFF
>TRBJ2-4|TRBV7-2
CASSRSDKDIQYF
>TRBJ1-2|TRBV6-1
CASSGGTLQGYTF
>TRBJ1-3|TRBV18
CASSPYDRSSGNTIYF
>TRBJ2-5|TRBV11-2
CASSLGVVRETQYF
>TRBJ1-2|TRBV6-1
CASSPRQGSWYGYTF
>TRBJ2-5|TRBV7-8
CASSLGILADQETQYF
>TRBJ1-5|TRBV24-1
CATSDKYSNQPQHF
>TRBJ1-2|TRBV6-2/TRBV6-3
CASSYSGTGILYGYTF
>TRBJ1-1|TRBV10-2
CASSPDRAVSEAFF
>TRBJ1-6|TRBV4-3
CASSQGGHRGSPLHF
>TRBJ2-5|TRBV12-3/TRBV12-4
CASSLATERNQETQYF
>TRBJ2-3|TRBV29-1
CSAEAGASTDTQYF
>TRBJ2-5|TRBV7-2
CASSLERGTQYF
>TRBJ2-2|TRBV7-2
CASSLVLRGTGELFF
>TRBJ1-1|TRBV6-2/TRBV6-3
CASSYTGRASAPNTEAFF
>TRBJ2-5|TRBV3-1
CASSPGLVGETQYF
>TRBJ1-5|TRBV12-3/TRBV12-4
CASSLMSVNQPQHF
>TRBJ1-3|TRBV11-1
CASSLVSTGGTGNTIYF
>TRBJ1-1|TRBV28
CASSLGGGTPNTEAFF
>TRBJ1-5|TRBV19
CASNIGSNQPQHF
>TRBJ2-7|TRBV27
CASSTRLAGVHEQYF
>TRBJ2-5|TRBV4-2
CASSQELAGGSYQETQYF
>TRBJ1-1|TRBV7-3
CASSLRRQGTGTEAFF
>TRBJ1-1|TRBV29-1
CSVGKTGGDTEAFF
>TRBJ1-1|TRBV19
CASSPHLRTGSAEAFF
>TRBJ1-1|TRBV11-2
CASSLGQPEAFF
>TRBJ2-7|TRBV28
CASSFDGSQPYEQYF
>TRBJ2-4|TRBV19
CASSLGAQGAKNIQYF
>TRBJ1-5|TRBV20-1
CSARLGGNQPQHF
>TRBJ1-1|TRBV7-9
CASSTGENTEAFF
>TRBJ2-7|TRBV11-2
CASSLTEGGEQYF
>TRBJ2-2|TRBV12-3/TRBV12-4
CASSHRRGENTGELFF
>TRBJ1-5|TRBV10-3
CAISRDGNQPQHF
>TRBJ1-5|TRBV9
CASSPGTGASNQPQHF
>TRBJ2-2|TRBV25-1
CASSGRGRQTGELFF
>TRBJ2-5|TRBV7-3
CASSLEGGPAKTQYF
>TRBJ1-5|TRBV6-1
CASSEALGTGLNQPQHF
>TRBJ2-7|TRBV27
CASSPGQGEASYEQYF
>TRBJ1-3|TRBV7-3
CASSPGGAGNTIYF
>TRBJ2-7|TRBV5-1
CASSLEPRSGGQFYEQYF
>TRBJ2-2|TRBV29-1
CSVVPNTGELFF
>TRBJ2-5|TRBV7-2
CASSSIETQYF
>TRBJ1-1|TRBV12-3/TRBV12-4
CASSSFLSPVGTEAFF
>TRBJ2-7|TRBV18
CASSQWTPYEQYF
>TRBJ2-7|TRBV30
CAWSVHVGEQYF
>TRBJ1-6|TRBV9
CASSVDGQQYNSPLHF
>TRBJ1-2|TRBV6-1
CASSESGRGYGYTF
>TRBJ1-2|TRBV28
CASSLRGVGYGYTF
>TRBJ1-5|TRBV27
CASRPRQGAGGQPQHF
>TRBJ1-1|TRBV12-3/TRBV12-4
CASSPQGRLNTEAFF
>TRBJ2-5|TRBV6-2/TRBV6-3
CASSAGFRETQYF
>TRBJ2-7|TRBV19
CASTPRGTGESYEQYF
>TRBJ1-2|TRBV20-1
CSANGDYRGGNYGYTF
>TRBJ1-2|TRBV7-2
CASSLAHGNYGYTF
>TRBJ2-5|TRBV11-3
CASSSIKQETQYF
>TRBJ1-5|TRBV19
CATHLGRTADTWGQPQHF